This TCR beta chain was sequenced in a study of T cells in Graves' hyperthyroidism and ophthalmopathy. Broader study findings: Ophthalmopathy and stable hyperthyroidism were separated by a 13 V-J model. Expanded thyroid clonotypes (above 0.001) were mostly also found in blood.

Amplified TCR beta CDR3 regions came from RNA transcripts. HTBI primers were the set used in a first-round RT-PCR of the TCR CDR3. TCRdb re-analysed the multiplex PCR reads in MiXCR, keeping a single row per CDR3 protein. This sample has a few hundred thousand distinct CDR3 sequences, with around 21% found just once. The V end lost 5 bases, the J end lost 6 bases, and 13 bases lay between the germline ends. Germline V gene lookup returns CDR1 SQVTM and CDR2 ANQGSEA. CDR3 size: 12 residues. A remark on this clonotype: The antigen is unknown.

V usage is TRBV29-1 and J usage is TRBJ1-2; weak D call: TRBD1 (6 bases). Sequencing used blood. This TCR came from a man aged 18-30 years with Graves' hyperthyroidism. CDR3 region: CSVPEGGNGYTF. CDR3 nucleotides: TGCAGCGTTCCTGAGGGGGGCAATGGCTACACCTTC.